The T cell receptor (beta chain) described here comes from a study of blood T cell repertoires in COVID-19. The CDR3 loop spans 17 amino acids. V gave up 3 bases and J gave up 0 bases; unmatched junction bases: 7. Germline CDR1 reads KGHSH; CDR2 reads LQKENI. Data came from immunoSEQ multiplex PCR; TCRdb stores just in-frame clones and leaves some out. Of about 71,000 clones in the sample, about 81% are singletons; the top ten hold around 13%. The sequenced sample consisted of peripheral blood. The source of this sequence is an elderly woman with acute or convalescent COVID-19. The chain uses TRBV18 and TRBJ2-3; TRBD1 agrees at 9 bases. As DNA, the CDR3 is TGTGCCAGCTCACCGTCTCCACAGGGGGCTAGCACAGATACGCAGTATTTT. It codes for CASSPSPQGASTDTQYF.